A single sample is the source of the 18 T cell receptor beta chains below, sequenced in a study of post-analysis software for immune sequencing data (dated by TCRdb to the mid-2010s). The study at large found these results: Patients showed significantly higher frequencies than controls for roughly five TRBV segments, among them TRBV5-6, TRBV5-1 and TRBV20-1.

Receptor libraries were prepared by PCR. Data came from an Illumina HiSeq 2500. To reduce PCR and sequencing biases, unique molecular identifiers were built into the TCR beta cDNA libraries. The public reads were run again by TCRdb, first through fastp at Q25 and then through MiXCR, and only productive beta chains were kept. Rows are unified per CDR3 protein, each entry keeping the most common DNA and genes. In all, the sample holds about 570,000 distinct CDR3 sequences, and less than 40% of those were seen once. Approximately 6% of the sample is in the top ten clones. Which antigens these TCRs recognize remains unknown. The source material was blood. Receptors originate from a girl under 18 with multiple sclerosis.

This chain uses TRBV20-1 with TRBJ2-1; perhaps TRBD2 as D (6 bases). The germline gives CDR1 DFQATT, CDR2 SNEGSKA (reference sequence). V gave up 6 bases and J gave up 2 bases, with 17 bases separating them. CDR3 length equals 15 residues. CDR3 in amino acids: CSATSSDDTYNEQFF. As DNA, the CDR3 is TGCAGTGCAACTAGCTCTGATGACACCTACAATGAGCAGTTCTTC.

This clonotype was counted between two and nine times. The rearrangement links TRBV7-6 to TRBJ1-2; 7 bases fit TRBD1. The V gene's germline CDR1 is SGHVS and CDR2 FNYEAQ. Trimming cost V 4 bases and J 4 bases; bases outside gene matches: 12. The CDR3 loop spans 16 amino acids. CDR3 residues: CASSSQGDVSSYGYTF. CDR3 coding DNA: TGTGCCAGCAGCTCGCAGGGGGACGTTTCCAGCTATGGCTACACCTTC.

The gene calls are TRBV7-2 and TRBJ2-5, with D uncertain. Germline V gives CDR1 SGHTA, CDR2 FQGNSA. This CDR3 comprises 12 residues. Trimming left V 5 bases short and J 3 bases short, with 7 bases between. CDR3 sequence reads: CASSLLKETQYF. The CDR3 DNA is TGTGCCAGCAGCCTCCTCAAAGAGACCCAGTACTTC.

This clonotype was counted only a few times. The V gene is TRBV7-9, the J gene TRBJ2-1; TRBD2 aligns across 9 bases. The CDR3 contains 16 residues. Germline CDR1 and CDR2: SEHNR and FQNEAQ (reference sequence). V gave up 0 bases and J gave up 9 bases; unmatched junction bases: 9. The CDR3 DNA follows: TGTGCCAGCAGCTTAGCGGTAGCGGGGGCCGCCGGTGAGCAGTTCTTC. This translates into CASSLAVAGAAGEQFF.

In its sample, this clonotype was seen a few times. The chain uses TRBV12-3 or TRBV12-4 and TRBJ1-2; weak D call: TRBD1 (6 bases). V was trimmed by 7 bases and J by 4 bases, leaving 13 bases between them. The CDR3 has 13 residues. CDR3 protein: CASTGGGTYGYTF. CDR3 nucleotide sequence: TGTGCCAGCACCGGAGGGGGTACCTATGGCTACACCTTC.

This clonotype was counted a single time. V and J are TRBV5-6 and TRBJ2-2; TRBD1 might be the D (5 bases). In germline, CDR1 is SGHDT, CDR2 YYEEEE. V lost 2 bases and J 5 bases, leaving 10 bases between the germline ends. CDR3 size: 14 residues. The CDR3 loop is CASSLGHATGELFF. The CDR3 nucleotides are TGTGCCAGCAGCTTAGGACATGCAACCGGGGAGCTGTTTTTT. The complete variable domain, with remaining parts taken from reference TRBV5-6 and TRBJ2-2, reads DAGVTQSPTHLIKTRGQQVTLRCSPKSGHDTVSWYQQALGQGPQFIFQYYEEEERQRGNFPDRFSGHQFPNYSSELNVNALLLGDSALYLCASSLGHATGELFFGEGSRLTVL.

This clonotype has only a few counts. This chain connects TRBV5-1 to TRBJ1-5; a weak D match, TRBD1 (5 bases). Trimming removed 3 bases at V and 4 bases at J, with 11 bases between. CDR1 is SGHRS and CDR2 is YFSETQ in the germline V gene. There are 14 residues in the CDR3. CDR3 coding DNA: TGCGCCAGCAGCTCTGACAGTCCTAATCAGCCCCAGCATTTT. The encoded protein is CASSSDSPNQPQHF. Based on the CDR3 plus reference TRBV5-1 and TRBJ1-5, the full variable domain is KAGVTQTPRYLIKTRGQQVTLSCSPISGHRSVSWYQQTPGQGLQFLFEYFSETQRNKGNFPGRFSGRQFSNSRSEMNVSTLELGDSALYLCASSSDSPNQPQHFGDGTRLSIL.

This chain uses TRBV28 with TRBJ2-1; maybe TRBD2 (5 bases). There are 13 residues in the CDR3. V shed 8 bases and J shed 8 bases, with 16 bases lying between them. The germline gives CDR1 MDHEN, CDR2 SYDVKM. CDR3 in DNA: TGTGCCAGCGTTCCGGGATACCAAGATGAGCAGTTCTTC. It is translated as CASVPGYQDEQFF.

The CDR3 DNA follows: TGCGCCAGCAGCCAAGGAGGACCGAACCCTAATGGCTACACCTTC. Protein product: CASSQGGPNPNGYTF. The chain joins TRBV4-1 to TRBJ1-2; D gene ambiguous. The CDR3 extends over 15 amino acids. Trimming pared 1 base from V and 6 bases from J, leaving 15 bases between. Germline V gene data show CDR1 as MGHRA and CDR2 as YSYEKL.

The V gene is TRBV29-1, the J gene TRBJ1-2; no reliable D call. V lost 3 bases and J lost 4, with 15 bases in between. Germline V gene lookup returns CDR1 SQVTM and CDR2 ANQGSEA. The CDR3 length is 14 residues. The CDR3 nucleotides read TGCAGCGTTGAGCCACCCGGACGGATCTATGGCTACACCTTC. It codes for CSVEPPGRIYGYTF.

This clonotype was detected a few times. CDR3 residues: CSARPYSNQPQHF. CDR3 nucleotides: TGCAGTGCTAGACCTTATAGCAATCAGCCCCAGCATTTT. The genes are TRBV20-1 and TRBJ1-5; D ambiguous. Germline V gives CDR1 DFQATT, CDR2 SNEGSKA (reference sequence). This CDR3 is 13 amino acids long. V shed 2 bases and J shed 0 bases, with 5 bases lying between them.

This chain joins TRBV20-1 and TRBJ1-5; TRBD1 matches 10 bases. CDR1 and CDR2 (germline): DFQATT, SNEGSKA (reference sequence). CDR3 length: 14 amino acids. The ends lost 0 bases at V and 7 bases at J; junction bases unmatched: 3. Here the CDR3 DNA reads TGCAGTGCTAGAGAGGGACAGGGGAGACAGCCCCAGCATTTT. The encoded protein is CSAREGQGRQPQHF.

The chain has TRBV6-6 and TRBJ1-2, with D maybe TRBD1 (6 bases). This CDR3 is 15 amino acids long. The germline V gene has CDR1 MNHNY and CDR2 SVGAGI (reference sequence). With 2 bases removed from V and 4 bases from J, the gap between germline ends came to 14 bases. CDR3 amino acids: CASSYPEGVTYGYTF. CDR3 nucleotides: TGTGCCAGCAGTTACCCTGAGGGGGTCACCTATGGCTACACCTTC.

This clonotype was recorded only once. The CDR3 DNA is TGTGCCAGCAGCTTCCGACAGACCTCCACTGAAGCTTTCTTT. This encodes CASSFRQTSTEAFF. The rearrangement uses TRBV5-8 and TRBJ1-1; perhaps TRBD1 as D (5 bases). Germline CDR1 reads SGHTS; CDR2 reads YDEGEE. The V and J ends lost 2 bases and 4 bases respectively, with 12 bases between them. The CDR3 is made up of 14 amino acids.

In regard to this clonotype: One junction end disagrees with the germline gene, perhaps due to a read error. CDR3 protein: CTSSLDIHDYGYTF. The CDR3 coding sequence is TGTACCAGCAGCTTAGACATTCACGACTATGGCTACACCTTC. This chain uses TRBV7-9 with TRBJ1-2, with no clear D. From germline, CDR1 is SEHNR and CDR2 FQNEAQ (reference sequence). The CDR3 extends over 14 amino acids. The whole variable domain, remainder taken from reference TRBV7-9 and TRBJ1-2, is DTGVSQNPRHKITKRGQNVTFRCDPISEHNRLYWYRQTLGQGPEFLTYFQNEAQLEKSRLLSDRFSAERPKGSFSTLEIQRTEQGDSAMYLCTSSLDIHDYGYTFGSGTRLTVV.

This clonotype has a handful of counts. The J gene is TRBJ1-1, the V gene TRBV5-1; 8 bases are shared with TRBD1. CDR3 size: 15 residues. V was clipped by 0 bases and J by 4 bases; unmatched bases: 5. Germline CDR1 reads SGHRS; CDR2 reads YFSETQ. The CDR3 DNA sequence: TGCGCCAGCAGCTTGGCCACAGGGGGGGGCACTGAAGCTTTCTTT. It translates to CASSLATGGGTEAFF.

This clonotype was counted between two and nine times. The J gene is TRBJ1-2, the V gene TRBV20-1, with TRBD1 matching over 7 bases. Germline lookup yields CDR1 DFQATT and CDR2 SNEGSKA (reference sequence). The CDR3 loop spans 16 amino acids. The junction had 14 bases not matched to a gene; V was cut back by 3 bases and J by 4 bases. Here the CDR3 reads CSARLIPGQSSYGYTF. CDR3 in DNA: TGCAGTGCTAGGCTAATACCGGGACAGTCTTCCTATGGCTACACCTTC.

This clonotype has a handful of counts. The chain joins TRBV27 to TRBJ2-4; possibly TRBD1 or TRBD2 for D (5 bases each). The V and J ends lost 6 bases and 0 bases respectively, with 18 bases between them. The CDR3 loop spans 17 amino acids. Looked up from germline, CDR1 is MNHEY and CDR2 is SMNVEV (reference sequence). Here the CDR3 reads CASRPTTTGTAKNIQYF. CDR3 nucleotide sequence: TGTGCCAGCAGACCAACCACAACCGGGACAGCCAAAAACATTCAGTACTTC.